This is a list of T cell receptor beta chains from one sample in a study of early T cells in non-severe SARS-CoV-2 infection. TCRdb reprocessed the 5' RACE reads with MiXCR, giving one entry per CDR3 protein. The table lists tens of thousands of distinct CDR3 sequences, about 6% of them singletons. The sequenced material came from whole blood. All receptors derive from an adult who was a healthcare worker with PCR-confirmed SARS-CoV-2 infection or an uninfected control (not recorded which). The CDR3 runs from the conserved cysteine through the conserved F or W. The order of the fields is V gene, D gene, clone size, J gene, CDR3 protein, CDR3 DNA. The D gene is left open where the match is weak. Only some rows state a clone size, as once, few, many or a class for expanded clones.

TRBV6-1	-	medium-sized	TRBJ1-6	CASSVEGWNSPLHF	TGTGCCAGCAGTGTCGAGGGGTGGAATTCACCCCTCCACTTT
TRBV6-6	-	-	TRBJ1-2	CASSYTSRHLYGYTF	TGTGCCAGCAGTTACACATCGAGGCACCTCTATGGCTACACCTTC
TRBV6-6	TRBD2	few	TRBJ2-5	CASSYPTSGRETQYF	TGTGCCAGCAGTTACCCGACTAGCGGGAGGGAGACCCAGTACTTC
TRBV7-6	TRBD1	many	TRBJ1-6	CASSLGQGSSPLHF	TGTGCCAGCAGCTTAGGACAGGGTAGTTCACCCCTCCACTTT
TRBV28	-	many	TRBJ1-1	CASSLTQAEAFF	TGTGCCAGCAGCCTTACGCAGGCTGAAGCTTTCTTT
TRBV2	-	many	TRBJ2-5	CASNAAKTQYF	TGTGCCAGCAACGCGGCCAAGACCCAGTACTTC
TRBV20-1	TRBD2	many	TRBJ2-1	CSVKLAGGSVDEQFF	TGCAGTGTCAAACTAGCGGGGGGCAGTGTCGATGAGCAGTTCTTC
TRBV29-1	TRBD1	-	TRBJ2-7	CSVVDRGPKSGEQYF	TGCAGCGTTGTGGACAGGGGGCCTAAATCGGGCGAGCAGTACTTC
TRBV12-3/TRBV12-4	TRBD2	-	TRBJ2-3	CASSLGLAGADTQYF	TGTGCCAGCAGTTTGGGTCTAGCGGGGGCAGATACGCAGTATTTT
TRBV11-2	TRBD1	many	TRBJ2-7	CASSLDPVRDSSYEQYF	TGTGCCAGCAGCTTAGATCCCGTCCGGGACAGCTCCTACGAGCAGTACTTC
TRBV7-7	TRBD2	many	TRBJ2-3	CASSRQRGDTQYF	TGTGCTAGCAGCCGACAGCGGGGAGATACGCAGTATTTT
TRBV6-2/TRBV6-3	TRBD2	many	TRBJ2-1	CASQAGTKLAGRTNEQFF	TGTGCCAGCCAAGCCGGGACTAAGTTAGCGGGTAGAACGAATGAGCAGTTCTTC
TRBV5-1	TRBD1	many	TRBJ1-4	CASSTTGAINEKLFF	TGCGCCAGCAGCACGACAGGGGCGATAAATGAAAAACTGTTTTTT
TRBV20-1	-	-	TRBJ2-3	CSARLMLYTDTQYF	TGCAGTGCCCGTCTAATGCTCTACACAGATACGCAGTATTTT
TRBV6-5	-	many	TRBJ1-2	CASSYNSNYGYTF	TGTGCCAGCAGTTACAACAGTAACTATGGCTACACCTTC
TRBV27	-	many	TRBJ2-3	CASSQEQWMADTQYF	TGTGCCAGCAGTCAGGAACAGTGGATGGCAGATACGCAGTATTTT
TRBV20-1	-	many	TRBJ2-5	CSARDRVSGEETQYF	TGCAGTGCTAGAGATCGGGTTAGCGGAGAAGAGACCCAGTACTTC
TRBV28	-	many	TRBJ2-3	CASSWTTSTDTQYF	TGTGCCAGCAGTTGGACCACTAGCACAGATACGCAGTATTTT
TRBV18	-	-	TRBJ2-1	CATSRAKYNEQFF	TGTGCCACCTCCAGAGCTAAATACAATGAGCAGTTCTTC
TRBV19	-	-	TRBJ2-6	CASRKRQFSSGANVLTF	TGTGCCAGTAGAAAACGCCAATTTTCCTCTGGGGCCAACGTCCTGACTTTC
TRBV6-4	TRBD1	many	TRBJ1-1	CASSRIQTGKNTEAFF	TGTGCCAGCAGCCGGATCCAGACAGGGAAGAACACTGAAGCTTTCTTT
TRBV6-5	TRBD1	-	TRBJ1-6	CASSYSQGAGSPLHF	TGTGCCAGCAGTTACTCGCAGGGGGCAGGTTCACCCCTCCACTTT
TRBV19	-	many	TRBJ1-4	CASSRVAGHEKLFF	TGTGCCAGTAGTAGGGTGGCAGGGCATGAAAAACTGTTTTTT
TRBV5-4	-	-	TRBJ2-7	CASSLEPPARGYEQYF	TGTGCCAGCAGCTTGGAGCCCCCCGCTAGGGGGTACGAGCAGTACTTC
TRBV20-1	TRBD2	many	TRBJ2-3	CSATGLVSTDTQYF	TGCAGTGCCACCGGACTAGTGAGCACAGATACGCAGTATTTT
TRBV5-5	-	many	TRBJ2-1	CASSLGKISYNEQFF	TGTGCCAGCAGCTTGGGGAAGATCTCCTACAATGAGCAGTTCTTC
TRBV6-1	-	many	TRBJ2-1	CASSEPGYSYNEQFF	TGTGCCAGCAGTGAACCAGGCTACTCCTACAATGAGCAGTTCTTC
TRBV6-6	-	many	TRBJ1-5	CASSYPGEGRNQPQHF	TGTGCCAGCAGTTACCCCGGGGAGGGCCGCAATCAGCCCCAGCATTTT
TRBV7-2	-	many	TRBJ1-5	CASSLDRDSNQPQHF	TGTGCCAGCAGCTTGGACAGAGATAGCAATCAGCCCCAGCATTTT
TRBV10-3	-	many	TRBJ1-1	CAISESPGREAFF	TGTGCCATCAGTGAGTCGCCTGGGCGTGAAGCTTTCTTT
TRBV7-2	TRBD1	many	TRBJ1-2	CASSLEGQGINGYTF	TGTGCCAGCAGCTTAGAGGGACAGGGGATAAATGGCTACACCTTC
TRBV5-1	-	many	TRBJ2-3	CASSPQGRVTDTQYF	TGCGCCAGCAGCCCGCAGGGGAGGGTGACAGATACGCAGTATTTT
TRBV4-3	-	-	TRBJ2-3	CASSQAAGAGDTQYF	TGCGCCAGCAGCCAAGCGGCAGGGGCAGGTGATACGCAGTATTTT
TRBV7-2	-	few	TRBJ1-1	CASSLDWYMNTEAFF	TGTGCCAGCAGCTTAGATTGGTATATGAACACTGAAGCTTTCTTT
TRBV6-5	-	many	TRBJ2-7	CASSYASGDRYEQYF	TGTGCCAGCAGTTACGCTTCGGGAGACCGCTACGAGCAGTACTTC
TRBV7-2	-	-	TRBJ1-2	CASTIGGNDYGYTF	TGTGCCAGCACCATTGGAGGCAACGACTATGGCTACACCTTC
TRBV20-1	-	many	TRBJ2-2	CSARAVGSANTGELFF	TGCAGTGCTAGAGCAGTAGGCTCAGCGAACACCGGGGAGCTGTTTTTT
TRBV6-1	TRBD1	many	TRBJ2-1	CASSRGQGSGYNEQFF	TGTGCCAGCAGCCGCGGACAGGGGTCGGGATACAATGAGCAGTTCTTC
TRBV5-1	-	many	TRBJ2-1	CASSPRDVVGEQFF	TGCGCCAGCAGCCCTCGGGACGTCGTGGGAGAGCAGTTCTTC
TRBV7-2	-	few	TRBJ2-4	CASGNRAENIQYF	TGTGCCAGTGGAAACCGGGCTGAAAACATTCAGTACTTC
TRBV6-2/TRBV6-3	TRBD2	-	TRBJ2-7	CASSPRRGAPTGNEQYF	TGTGCCAGCAGCCCTAGGCGGGGGGCGCCGACGGGGAACGAGCAGTACTTC
TRBV29-1	-	many	TRBJ1-2	CSVDGGGYTF	TGCAGCGTTGATGGGGGAGGCTACACCTTC
TRBV20-1	TRBD1	many	TRBJ2-6	CSAAQGAGANVLTF	TGCAGTGCTGCACAGGGGGCTGGGGCCAACGTCCTGACTTTC
TRBV5-1	-	-	TRBJ2-1	CASSQQRGNEQFF	TGCGCCAGCAGCCAGCAGAGGGGTAATGAGCAGTTCTTC
TRBV7-2	TRBD2	many	TRBJ2-3	CASSPGLAEWGDTQYF	TGTGCCAGCAGCCCGGGACTAGCGGAGTGGGGGGATACGCAGTATTTT
TRBV28	-	many	TRBJ2-1	CASSSQAEGYNEQFF	TGTGCCAGCAGTTCTCAGGCAGAGGGCTACAATGAGCAGTTCTTC
TRBV12-3/TRBV12-4	TRBD1	-	TRBJ1-1	CASSLTGANTEAFF	TGTGCCAGCAGTTTGACAGGGGCGAACACTGAAGCTTTCTTT
TRBV28	-	many	TRBJ2-5	CASSLTYVRTGIETQYF	TGTGCCAGCAGTTTAACTTACGTGCGTACAGGGATAGAGACCCAGTACTTC
TRBV12-3/TRBV12-4	TRBD2	many	TRBJ2-3	CASTTRAREGRGTDTQYF	TGTGCCAGCACCACCCGCGCGCGGGAGGGCCGAGGCACAGATACGCAGTATTTT
TRBV7-3	-	many	TRBJ1-1	CASSLNPPPTGNTEAFF	TGTGCCAGCAGCTTAAACCCTCCACCAACAGGGAACACTGAAGCTTTCTTT
TRBV12-3/TRBV12-4	-	-	TRBJ2-5	CASSFRSASQETQYF	TGTGCCAGCAGTTTCAGAAGCGCCTCCCAAGAGACCCAGTACTTC
TRBV6-6	-	many	TRBJ2-5	CASSYSGAQETQYF	TGTGCCAGCAGTTACTCTGGGGCCCAAGAGACCCAGTACTTC
TRBV2	TRBD1	many	TRBJ1-1	CASRIQQGAGGTNTEAFF	TGTGCCAGCAGAATCCAGCAGGGGGCCGGAGGAACGAACACTGAAGCTTTCTTT
TRBV7-2	-	many	TRBJ2-1	CASSLYGAYNEQFF	TGTGCCAGCAGCTTATACGGGGCCTACAATGAGCAGTTCTTC
TRBV25-1	-	few	TRBJ1-2	CASSRGTNYGYTF	TGTGCCAGCAGTCGGGGCACGAACTATGGCTACACCTTC